The clone carrying this T cell receptor beta chain was seen a handful of times. The source of the sample is a study of T cells in Graves' hyperthyroidism and ophthalmopathy. RNA transcripts provided the source from which TCR beta CDR3 regions were amplified. HTBI primers were used for first-round RT-PCR of the TCR CDR3. MiXCR, applied by TCRdb to the multiplex PCR reads, yields one record per CDR3 protein. This sample has 650,000 to 700,000 distinct CDR3 sequences; approximately 15% occur once, and the top ten carry roughly 16%. CDR1 is SGHVS, CDR2 FQNEAQ, per germline. The V end was cut by 5 bases, the J end by 5 bases, with 15 bases between. This CDR3 is 14 amino acids long.

This receptor was taken from a man between 45 and 60 years old with Graves' hyperthyroidism. This rearrangement joins TRBV7-8 to TRBJ1-1; D is unresolved. The sample consisted of blood. The CDR3 is CASSQEGSNTEAFF. The CDR3, as DNA: TGTGCCAGCAGCCAGGAAGGGTCAAATACTGAAGCTTTCTTT.